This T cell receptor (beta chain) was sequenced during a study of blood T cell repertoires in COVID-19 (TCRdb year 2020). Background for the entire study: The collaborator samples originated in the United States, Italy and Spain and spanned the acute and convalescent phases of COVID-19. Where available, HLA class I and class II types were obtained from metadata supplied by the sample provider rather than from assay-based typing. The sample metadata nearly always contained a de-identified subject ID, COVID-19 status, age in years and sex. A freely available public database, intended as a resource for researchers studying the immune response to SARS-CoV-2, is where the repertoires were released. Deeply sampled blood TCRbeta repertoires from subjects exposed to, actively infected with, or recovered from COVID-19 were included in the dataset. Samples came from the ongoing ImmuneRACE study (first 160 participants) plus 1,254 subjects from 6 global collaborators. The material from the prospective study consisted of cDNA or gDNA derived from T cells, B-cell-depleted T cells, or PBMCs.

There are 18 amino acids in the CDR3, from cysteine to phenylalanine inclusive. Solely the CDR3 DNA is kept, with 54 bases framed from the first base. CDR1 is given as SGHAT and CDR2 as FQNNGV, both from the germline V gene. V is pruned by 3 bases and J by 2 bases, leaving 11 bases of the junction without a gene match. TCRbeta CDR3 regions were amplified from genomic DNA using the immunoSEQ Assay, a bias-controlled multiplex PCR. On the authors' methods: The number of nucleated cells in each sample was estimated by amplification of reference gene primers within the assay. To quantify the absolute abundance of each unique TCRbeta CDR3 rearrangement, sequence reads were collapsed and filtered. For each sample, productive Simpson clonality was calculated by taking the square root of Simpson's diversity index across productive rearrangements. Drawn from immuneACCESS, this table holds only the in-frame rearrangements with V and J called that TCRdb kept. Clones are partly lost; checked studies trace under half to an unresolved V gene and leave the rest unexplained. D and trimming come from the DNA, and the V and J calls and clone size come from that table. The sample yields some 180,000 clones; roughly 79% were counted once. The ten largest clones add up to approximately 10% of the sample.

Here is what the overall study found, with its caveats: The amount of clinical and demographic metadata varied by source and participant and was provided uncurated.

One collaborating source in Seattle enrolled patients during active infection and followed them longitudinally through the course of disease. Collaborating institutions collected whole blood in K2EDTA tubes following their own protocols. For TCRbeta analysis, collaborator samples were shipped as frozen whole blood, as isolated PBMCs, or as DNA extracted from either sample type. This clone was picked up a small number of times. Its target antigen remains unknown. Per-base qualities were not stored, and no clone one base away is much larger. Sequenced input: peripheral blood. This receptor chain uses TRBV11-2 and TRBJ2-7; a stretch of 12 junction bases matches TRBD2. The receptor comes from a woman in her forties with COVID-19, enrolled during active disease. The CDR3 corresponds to CASSFLPGLAGHAYEQYF. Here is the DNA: TGTGCCAGCAGCTTTCTGCCGGGACTAGCGGGCCACGCCTACGAGCAGTACTTC.